The 16 T cell receptor beta chains presented below share a single source sample, sequenced in a study of shared clonotypes between healthy human individuals. Naive CD8 cells, CD45RO-negative and positively selected for CCR7, excluded terminally differentiated effector memory CD45RA+ cells. The method was immunoSEQ multiplex PCR; TCRdb's version includes in-frame clones alone and lacks a portion of them. The sample lists about 800,000 clones, about 96% occurring once. Material for sequencing was naive CD8+ T cells sorted from blood. The receptors come from a man aged 25 to 45 in good health.

The chain carries TRBV29-1 and TRBJ2-1; 10 bases line up with TRBD2. The length of the CDR3 is 14 residues. Germline loops: CDR1 SQVTM, CDR2 ANQGSEA. The V and J ends lost 6 bases and 4 bases, in that order; junction bases with no gene match: 6. The CDR3 is CSVTLAGRYNEQFF. CDR3 bases: TGCAGCGTAACACTAGCGGGGAGGTACAATGAGCAGTTCTTC.

The chain is built from TRBV20-1 and TRBJ2-7, with D uncertain. The CDR3 contains 11 residues. V lost 0 bases to trimming and J lost 5 bases, with 5 bases between them. The germline CDR1 and CDR2 sequences are DFQATT and SNEGSKA (reference sequence). The CDR3 reads CSARDLHEQYF. CDR3 nucleotide sequence: TGCAGTGCTAGAGATCTCCACGAGCAGTACTTC.

DNA for the CDR3: TGTGCCAGCAGAGGTGGGATCGGGGCTTTCTTT. This gives the protein CASRGGIGAFF. The V call is TRBV27, the J call TRBJ1-1; no clear D gene. The V end was cut by 6 bases, the J end by 11 bases, with 13 bases between. Germline V gene sequence: CDR1 MNHEY, CDR2 SMNVEV (reference sequence). The CDR3 runs 11 residues.

The V and J genes are TRBV4-3 and TRBJ2-1; no reliable D call. CDR3 size: 16 residues. Trimming cost V 3 bases and J 0 bases, with 12 bases left between them. Germline V gives CDR1 LGHNA, CDR2 YSLEER. The DNA for the CDR3 is TGCGCCAGCAGCCAGTACGGCCTCAGCTCCTACAATGAGCAGTTCTTC. Protein: CASSQYGLSSYNEQFF.

V and J are TRBV29-1 and TRBJ2-6; no clear D. The germline gives CDR1 SQVTM, CDR2 ANQGSEA. V lost 5 bases and J 0 bases, leaving 11 bases between the germline ends. CDR3 size: 15 residues. The CDR3 spells CSVYPSSSGANVLTF. CDR3 DNA sequence: TGCAGCGTTTACCCCTCAAGCTCTGGGGCCAACGTCCTGACTTTC.

This clone was seen just once. The chain combines TRBV27 with TRBJ2-7; D gene unclear. The CDR3 totals 14 residues. Germline V CDR1 and CDR2: MNHEY, SMNVEV (reference sequence). Deletions cut 4 bases from V and 0 bases from J, with 10 bases between. The CDR3 reads CASSSSAGSYEQYF. CDR3 DNA sequence: TGTGCCAGCAGTTCGAGTGCCGGCTCCTACGAGCAGTACTTC.

The rearrangement links TRBV11-2 to TRBJ2-3; D call uncertain. The CDR3 length is 16 residues. The germline V gene has CDR1 SGHAT and CDR2 FQNNGV. Deletions cut 1 base from V and 4 bases from J, with 15 bases between. In DNA form, the CDR3 reads TGTGCCAGCAGCTTAGGAAGGTACAGTTCTTCAGATACGCAGTATTTT. The encoded protein is CASSLGRYSSSDTQYF.

A word on this clone: This specimen includes other DNA sequences encoding the same CDR3. The chain uses TRBV4-1 and TRBJ2-7; no reliable D call. This CDR3 is 13 amino acids long. V dropped 4 bases and J dropped 0 bases, with 7 bases sitting between them. Germline values: CDR1 MGHRA, CDR2 YSYEKL. The CDR3 reads CASSPSSSYEQYF. The CDR3 nucleotides are TGCGCCAGCAGCCCATCAAGCTCCTACGAGCAGTACTTC.

The chain combines TRBV10-2 with TRBJ1-4; D gene ambiguous. Germline values: CDR1 WSHSY, CDR2 SAAADI. Trimming removed 10 bases at V and 8 bases at J, with 11 bases between. The CDR3 sequence is 11 residues long. CDR3 nucleotide sequence: TGCGCCACCGACGCTGGGGAAAAACTGTTTTTT. This encodes CATDAGEKLFF.

The genes are TRBV4-3 and TRBJ2-7, with D possibly TRBD2 on 6 matching bases. Trimming stripped 0 bases from V and 3 bases from J, with 18 bases between. The CDR3 totals 17 residues. CDR1 is LGHNA and CDR2 is YSLEER in the germline V gene. The CDR3 is CASSQDGSEVPIYEQYF. Written as DNA, the CDR3 is TGCGCCAGCAGCCAAGACGGGAGTGAGGTTCCGATCTACGAGCAGTACTTC.

This clone was recorded only once. This specimen includes other DNA sequences encoding the same CDR3. V is TRBV9 and J is TRBJ1-5; no clear D gene. From germline, CDR1 is SGDLS and CDR2 YYNGEE. The CDR3 extends over 14 amino acids. V was pared by 0 bases and J by 4 bases, with 8 bases between. The CDR3 loop reads CASSVGQSNQPQHF. The CDR3 DNA follows: TGTGCCAGCAGCGTAGGGCAGTCGAATCAGCCCCAGCATTTT.

The genes are TRBV6-4 and TRBJ2-1, with TRBD2 matching over 9 bases. Trimming cost V 2 bases and J 9 bases; bases outside gene matches: 8. Germline loops: CDR1 MRHNA, CDR2 SNTAGT. This CDR3 is built from 15 residues. DNA for the CDR3: TGTGCCAGCAGTGACCCAGCGGGAGGACTGGTTGAGCAGTTCTTC. It specifies CASSDPAGGLVEQFF.

The DNA for the CDR3 is TGTGCCAGCAGCTTGGGCGATCGGGAGGGCCTATGGAATGAGCAGTTCTTC. This codes for CASSLGDREGLWNEQFF. This chain connects TRBV5-4 to TRBJ2-1; 8 nucleotides agree with TRBD2. After removal of 0 bases from V and 7 bases from J, the junction contained 12 bases not matched to a gene. This CDR3 is built from 17 residues. Germline-derived CDR1 and CDR2 are SGHNT and YYREEE (reference sequence).

The gene calls are TRBV6-6 and TRBJ2-7; D is undetermined. Trimming pared 7 bases from V and 0 bases from J, leaving 16 bases between. This CDR3 has 15 residues. The germline gives CDR1 MNHNY, CDR2 SVGAGI (reference sequence). The DNA of the CDR3 is TGTGCCAGCAAAGGTGAAAGGGCCCTCTCCTACGAGCAGTACTTC. Residues: CASKGERALSYEQYF.

The V and J genes are TRBV28 and TRBJ1-3; D remains unclear. CDR1 and CDR2 (germline): MDHEN, SYDVKM. The CDR3 extends over 18 amino acids. Trimming removed 4 bases at V and 0 bases at J, with 19 bases between. The CDR3 here is CASSYAHPGLISGNTIYF. CDR3 DNA: TGTGCCAGCAGTTACGCCCACCCGGGGTTAATCTCTGGAAACACCATATATTTT.

The chain has TRBV6-1 and TRBJ1-2; D not resolved. There are 13 residues in the CDR3. Germline CDR1 is MNHNS and CDR2 is SASEGT. V shed 4 bases and J shed 3 bases, with 9 bases lying between them. The CDR3 loop reads CASSARSDYGYTF. The CDR3 nucleotides are TGTGCCAGCAGTGCAAGGAGCGACTATGGCTACACCTTC.